A selection of T cell receptor beta chains follows, all from one sample in a study of blood T cells in healthy people across ages. A single record per CDR3 protein comes from TCRdb applying MiXCR to the 5' RACE reads. The profile covers about 540,000 distinct CDR3 sequences, with under 30% appearing a single time and less than 9% taken by the ten largest. These data were likewise used in another study, on T cells of mothers and their children.

Sequences were obtained from blood. These receptors originate from a boy aged 5-17 years in good health. Both conserved end residues are part of each CDR3. D genes are given only for firm matches. Some rows mark clone size as missing; the rest say once, few, many or name a class of expanded clone.

length	V	D	size	J	DNA	CDR3
14	TRBV4-1	-	many	TRBJ2-7	TGCGCCAGCAGCCTTAGGAACCTAGAGGGCGAGCAGTACTTC	CASSLRNLEGEQYF
14	TRBV11-1	TRBD1	many	TRBJ2-2	TGTGCCAGCAGCCGGGACAGGAACACCGGGGAGCTGTTTTTT	CASSRDRNTGELFF
14	TRBV7-2	-	few	TRBJ2-1	TGTGCCAGCAGCGGTATGGAACGATACAATGAGCAGTTCTTC	CASSGMERYNEQFF
14	TRBV19	-	-	TRBJ2-5	TGTGCCAGTAGTTCCAACCCCTACGGGAAGACCCAGTACTTC	CASSSNPYGKTQYF
14	TRBV7-9	TRBD2	few	TRBJ2-1	TGTGCCACCGCGAGACTAGCGGGGGACAATGAGCAGTTCTTC	CATARLAGDNEQFF
15	TRBV9	TRBD1	-	TRBJ2-2	TGTGCCAGCAGCCAGGACAGGGTGGGCACCGGGGAGCTGTTTTTT	CASSQDRVGTGELFF
15	TRBV7-6	TRBD2	few	TRBJ2-5	TGTGCCAGCGCCAGGGAAGTTCGGGAGGCAGAGACCCAGTACTTC	CASAREVREAETQYF
13	TRBV2	-	-	TRBJ1-1	TGTGCCAGCAGCTTATCTCGGGACTCGGCCGCTTTCTTT	CASSLSRDSAAFF
14	TRBV7-2	-	-	TRBJ2-5	TGTGCCAGCAGTCCGTGGGAGGAGTGGGAGACCCAGTACTTC	CASSPWEEWETQYF
13	TRBV3-1	-	few	TRBJ1-1	TGTGCCAGCAGCCAGGGGGGTAATGCTGAAGCTTTCTTT	CASSQGGNAEAFF
16	TRBV5-6	-	-	TRBJ1-6	TGTGCCAGCAGCTTCGCAGGGGTTTATGGTAATTCACCCCTCCACTTT	CASSFAGVYGNSPLHF
17	TRBV7-9	TRBD2	-	TRBJ2-7	TGTGCCAGCAGCAACCCTAAAAGCGGGAGGGCTACCTACGAGCAGTACTTC	CASSNPKSGRATYEQYF
16	TRBV27	-	few	TRBJ2-3	TGTGCCAGCAGTTTAGGGGGACACCAAAGCACAGATACGCAGTATTTT	CASSLGGHQSTDTQYF
16	TRBV7-2	TRBD1	-	TRBJ1-6	TGTGCCAGCAGCTCTTCCGGGACAGGGAGAAATTCACCCCTCCACTTT	CASSSSGTGRNSPLHF
14	TRBV20-1	TRBD2	-	TRBJ2-3	TGCAGTGCTAGAGCGCGGGAGAACGGCTATACGCAGTATTTT	CSARARENGYTQYF
16	TRBV12-3/TRBV12-4	TRBD2	-	TRBJ2-1	TGTGCCAGCAGGGGGTCCGGGGGGGCCATCGGGAATGAGCAGTTCTTC	CASRGSGGAIGNEQFF
14	TRBV27	-	few	TRBJ2-7	TGTGCCAGCTCCCGGCCCGGGGCCGACTACGAGCAGTACTTC	CASSRPGADYEQYF
13	TRBV12-5	TRBD1	-	TRBJ2-7	TGTGCTAGTGGTTTGGTAGCAGGGGGCGAGCAGTACTTC	CASGLVAGGEQYF
14	TRBV2	TRBD1	many	TRBJ2-2	TGTGCCAGCAATCCGGGACAGGTCCCCGGGGAGCTGTTTTTT	CASNPGQVPGELFF
17	TRBV5-5	TRBD1	few	TRBJ1-1	TGTGCCAGCAGCTTATCCGGGACAGGGGGGATGAACACTGAAGCTTTCTTT	CASSLSGTGGMNTEAFF
15	TRBV5-1	-	-	TRBJ2-7	TGCGCCAGCAGCTTGGTTATTGGAGGGTCCTACGAGCAGTACTTC	CASSLVIGGSYEQYF
16	TRBV2	-	-	TRBJ2-1	TGTGCCAGCAGTGAGCTAGCCCCCGGAACCTACAATGAGCAGTTCTTC	CASSELAPGTYNEQFF
12	TRBV30	-	-	TRBJ1-1	TGTGCCTGGAGCCCGGACGATGCCGGGGCTTTCTTT	CAWSPDDAGAFF
15	TRBV3-1	TRBD1	-	TRBJ2-7	TGTGCCAGCAGCCCCGGGACAGGGGCTCTCTACGAGCAGTACTTC	CASSPGTGALYEQYF
15	TRBV7-9	-	-	TRBJ2-7	TGTGCCAGCACCTCAGGGGGACTGGGAATCAACGAGCAGTACTTC	CASTSGGLGINEQYF
15	TRBV4-3	-	-	TRBJ2-1	TGCGCCAGCAGCCAAGATCGGTACCCCATTAATGAGCAGTTCTTC	CASSQDRYPINEQFF
13	TRBV18	-	-	TRBJ2-1	TGTGCCAGCTCACGAGTGGAACGAGAGAAGGAGTTCTTC	CASSRVEREKEFF
15	TRBV12-3/TRBV12-4	-	-	TRBJ2-7	TGTGCCAGCAGTTTAGAGTGGGCAGTCTCCTACGAGCAGTACTTC	CASSLEWAVSYEQYF
14	TRBV4-1	-	-	TRBJ2-5	TGCGCCAGCAACCCCAAGCTCGGTTCAGAGACCCAGTACTTC	CASNPKLGSETQYF
17	TRBV4-3	-	-	TRBJ1-6	TGCGCCAGCAGCCAAGATAGGAGGGGAGGGCATAATTCACCCCTCCACTTT	CASSQDRRGGHNSPLHF
16	TRBV12-5	TRBD1	-	TRBJ2-7	TGTGCTAGTGGACCCGACCGGGACAGGGGCCCCCACGAGCAGTACTTC	CASGPDRDRGPHEQYF
14	TRBV29-1	TRBD1	few	TRBJ2-5	TGCAGCGCCATGGGGACAGGGGGAGGGAAGACCCAGTACTTC	CSAMGTGGGKTQYF
14	TRBV6-5	TRBD1	-	TRBJ1-2	TGTGCCAGCAGCACCGGGACAGGGTATGATGGCTACACCTTC	CASSTGTGYDGYTF
16	TRBV24-1	TRBD1	many	TRBJ2-7	TGTGCCACCAGCGATCACCCCGGACAGGGCTCCTACGAGCAGTACTTC	CATSDHPGQGSYEQYF
12	TRBV7-9	-	-	TRBJ2-1	TGTGCCAGCAGCTTGACATGGGAGGCACAGTTCTTC	CASSLTWEAQFF
15	TRBV20-1	-	few	TRBJ2-7	TGCAGTGCTAGAGGGGGGCCCGGGGGGATGTACGAGCAGTACTTC	CSARGGPGGMYEQYF
16	TRBV7-9	TRBD1	-	TRBJ2-7	TGTGCCAGCAGCTCCCGAGACAGGGATAAGCCCTACGAGCAGTACTTC	CASSSRDRDKPYEQYF
15	TRBV7-8	-	-	TRBJ2-5	TGTGCCAGCAGCCCCGGTGGGACGAGAATAGAGACCCAGTACTTC	CASSPGGTRIETQYF
16	TRBV2	TRBD1	few	TRBJ1-4	TGTGCCAGCAGCGTCGACAGGGGGGCAACTAATGAAAAACCGTTTTTT	CASSVDRGATNEKPFF
16	TRBV6-2/TRBV6-3	TRBD1	-	TRBJ2-6	TGTGCCAGCATCCCGGGACAGGGGGCTGGGGCCAACGTCCTGACTTTC	CASIPGQGAGANVLTF
12	TRBV20-1	-	few	TRBJ2-1	TGCAGTGCTTCCAGGGGCTACAATGAGCAGTTCTTC	CSASRGYNEQFF
15	TRBV25-1	-	-	TRBJ2-5	TGTGCCAGCAGTGGGGGCCCGGGTCCCCAAGAGACCCAGTACTTC	CASSGGPGPQETQYF
13	TRBV20-1	-	few	TRBJ2-7	TGCAGTGCCGCCGCGGGGGCCACCTACGAGCAGTACTTC	CSAAAGATYEQYF
12	TRBV20-1	TRBD1	few	TRBJ2-3	TGCAGTGCGGGACAGGGGGCAAGGTCGCAGTATTTT	CSAGQGARSQYF
14	TRBV16	-	-	TRBJ2-7	TGTGCCAGCAGCCAATCGGCGGGATCCTACGAGCAGTACTTC	CASSQSAGSYEQYF
15	TRBV6-4	TRBD2	few	TRBJ2-2	TGTGCCAGCAGTGAGGGACTAGCGGGAGCCGGGGAGCTGTTTTTT	CASSEGLAGAGELFF
12	TRBV20-1	-	-	TRBJ1-5	TGCAGTGCCCCGGAGCGCCATGGGCCCCAGCATTTT	CSAPERHGPQHF
15	TRBV20-1	-	-	TRBJ1-6	TGCAGTGCTAGAGATGATGGGCACCCTAATTCACCCCTCCACTTT	CSARDDGHPNSPLHF
14	TRBV7-2	TRBD2	many	TRBJ2-3	TGTGCCAGCAGCTTAGGGACTAGCCCTCCTACGCAGTATTTT	CASSLGTSPPTQYF
16	TRBV11-2	TRBD2	few	TRBJ2-3	TGTGCCAGCAGCCCCACTAGCGGGAGGGTAACAGATACGCAGTATTTT	CASSPTSGRVTDTQYF
16	TRBV27	TRBD1	-	TRBJ1-4	TGTGCCAGCAGTTTCAGGGGGAGGCCAACTAATGAAAAACTGTTTTTT	CASSFRGRPTNEKLFF
12	TRBV29-1	TRBD1	-	TRBJ1-2	TGCAGCGCCGCCGGACAGGAATCCGGCTACACCTTC	CSAAGQESGYTF
14	TRBV7-2	TRBD1	few	TRBJ1-1	TGTGCCAGCAGCAGGGGACAGTCCCACACTGAAGCTTTCTTT	CASSRGQSHTEAFF
14	TRBV20-1	TRBD2	few	TRBJ2-7	TGCAGTGCTAGCACTAGCGGGGGTACTGGGGAGCAGTACTTC	CSASTSGGTGEQYF
19	TRBV20-1	TRBD1	-	TRBJ1-4	TGCAGTGCTAGACCAAACCGGGACAGGGTTTTACAAACTAATGAAAAACTGTTTTTT	CSARPNRDRVLQTNEKLFF